This T cell receptor (beta chain) was sequenced in a study of cytomegalovirus exposure and HLA in healthy donors. The method was immunoSEQ multiplex PCR; TCRdb's version includes in-frame clones alone and lacks a portion of them. This sample has about 110,000 clones, with less than 90% found just once. CDR1 MNHEY and CDR2 SMNVEV come from the germline V gene (reference sequence). The length of the CDR3 is 15 residues. The V end lost 2 bases, the J end lost 1 base, and 9 bases lay between the germline ends. Sequencing input: PBMCs. The chain recombines TRBV27 with TRBJ1-5; D not certain. The receptor was isolated from a young woman in good health and CMV-seropositive. CDR3 residues: CASSLPFTSNQPQHF. In DNA, the CDR3 is TGTGCCAGCAGTTTACCGTTTACAAGCAATCAGCCCCAGCATTTT.